These 18 T cell receptor beta chains came from one sample sequenced in a study of shared clonotypes between healthy human individuals. Profiling relied on immunoSEQ multiplex PCR, and the TCRdb table lists in-frame clones only, not all of them. The data show some 2.1 million clones, 95% seen once. Material for sequencing was naive CD4+ T cells sorted from blood. Subset of the sample: CD45RA+ positively selected. The receptor set was obtained from a man between 18 and 29 years old in good health.

The V and J genes are TRBV5-6 and TRBJ2-3; no clear D gene. V lost 4 bases and J lost 4, with 19 bases in between. This CDR3 comprises 16 residues. Germline V gene lookup returns CDR1 SGHDT and CDR2 YYEEEE. The DNA for the CDR3 is TGTGCCAGCAGCGAGGTCTCGGGCTCTGTAGCAGATACGCAGTATTTT. Protein: CASSEVSGSVADTQYF. The whole variable domain, remainder taken from reference TRBV5-6 and TRBJ2-3, is DAGVTQSPTHLIKTRGQQVTLRCSPKSGHDTVSWYQQALGQGPQFIFQYYEEEERQRGNFPDRFSGHQFPNYSSELNVNALLLGDSALYLCASSEVSGSVADTQYFGPGTRLTVL.

This chain joins TRBV2 and TRBJ2-7; 12 bases align to TRBD2. Germline CDR1 reads SNHLY; CDR2 reads FYNNEI. Trimming removed 6 bases from V and 2 bases from J; junction bases left unmatched: 5. The CDR3 runs to 15 residues. For the CDR3, the DNA is TGTGCCAGCAGCCGAAGACTAGCGGGAGCCTACGAGCAGTACTTC. It codes for CASSRRLAGAYEQYF.

This sequence joins TRBV5-1 and TRBJ2-1; perhaps TRBD1 as D (6 bases). Germline V lookup: CDR1 SGHRS, CDR2 YFSETQ. CDR3 length equals 15 residues. The V and J ends lost 3 bases and 3 bases respectively, with 13 bases between them. The CDR3 DNA follows: TGCGCCAGCAGCTCCGCCGGGACAAACTACAATGAGCAGTTCTTC. This encodes CASSSAGTNYNEQFF.

The chain carries TRBV11-1 and TRBJ1-1; D not certain. CDR3 length equals 15 residues. Trimming shortened V by 5 bases and J by 3 bases, and 16 bases separated the two germline ends. The germline CDR1 and CDR2 sequences are SGHAT and FQDESV (reference sequence). The CDR3 nucleotides read TGTGCCAGCAGCCCTCGCCCGGGAGGTTACACTGAAGCTTTCTTT. Translation: CASSPRPGGYTEAFF. The whole variable domain, remainder taken from reference TRBV11-1 and TRBJ1-1, is EAEVAQSPRYKITEKSQAVAFWCDPISGHATLYWYRQILGQGPELLVQFQDESVVDDSQLPKDRFSAERLKGVDSTLKIQPAELGDSAMYLCASSPRPGGYTEAFFGQGTRLTVV.

The chain employs TRBV11-2 and TRBJ1-4; D uncertain. This CDR3 region has 18 residues. The germline gives CDR1 SGHAT, CDR2 FQNNGV. V lost 6 bases and J lost 8, with 28 bases in between. The CDR3, as DNA: TGTGCCAGCAGTCTGGCGGTTTTGGGGTCTTCTCTTCAAGAAAAACTGTTTTTT. This codes for CASSLAVLGSSLQEKLFF.

The rearrangement links TRBV4-1 to TRBJ2-3; D unresolved. V was shortened by 1 base and J by 4 bases, with 18 bases between the two germline ends. CDR3 length: 17 amino acids. CDR1 MGHRA and CDR2 YSYEKL come from the germline V gene. The CDR3 DNA is TGCGCCAGCAGCCAAGCGGCCAAACAGAAGATCCCAGATACGCAGTATTTT. Translating it yields CASSQAAKQKIPDTQYF.

The gene calls are TRBV10-3 and TRBJ2-2; D is perhaps TRBD1 (6 bases). V lost 3 bases and J 1 base, leaving 12 bases between the germline ends. The CDR3 is made up of 16 amino acids. CDR1 is ENHRY, CDR2 SYGVKD, per germline. CDR3: CAISDRAGVNTGELFF. In DNA, the CDR3 is TGTGCCATCAGTGATCGGGCAGGGGTGAACACCGGGGAGCTGTTTTTT.

V and J are TRBV6-1 and TRBJ1-1; D not certain. V dropped 3 bases and J dropped 4 bases, with 21 bases sitting between them. Germline-derived CDR1 and CDR2 are MNHNS and SASEGT. CDR3 size: 17 residues. The CDR3 sequence: CASSEYLPGPWITEAFF. The CDR3 DNA follows: TGTGCCAGCAGTGAGTACCTCCCCGGCCCGTGGATCACTGAAGCTTTCTTT.

CDR3 residues: CASSLGGQRDSSSYNSPLHF. Written as DNA, the CDR3 is TGCGCCAGCAGCTTGGGGGGACAGCGGGACTCCAGCTCCTATAATTCACCCCTCCACTTT. The chain uses TRBV5-1 and TRBJ1-6; 7 bases match TRBD1. Trimming at V came to 0 bases and at J to 0 bases, leaving 12 bases not matched to a gene. The length of the CDR3 is 20 residues. Germline V gives CDR1 SGHRS, CDR2 YFSETQ.

The rearrangement joins TRBV4-1 to TRBJ2-5; 7 bases fit TRBD1. The germline V gene encodes CDR1 MGHRA and CDR2 YSYEKL. This CDR3 is built from 15 residues. Trimming took 1 base from V and 4 from J; bases not matched to a gene: 6. The CDR3 protein is CASSQVPAGGETQYF. The CDR3 region has the DNA TGCGCCAGCAGCCAAGTCCCGGCAGGGGGAGAGACCCAGTACTTC.

The V and J genes are TRBV6-6 and TRBJ1-6; D not resolved. The CDR3 spans 14 residues. Trimming removed 7 bases at V and 9 bases at J, with 16 bases between. Germline lookup yields CDR1 MNHNY and CDR2 SVGAGI (reference sequence). Here the CDR3 reads CASTEGRLPSPLHF. As DNA, the CDR3 is TGTGCCAGCACCGAGGGCCGGTTACCTTCACCCCTCCACTTT.

This clone showed up just once. The chain carries TRBV7-8 and TRBJ2-5, with D perhaps assigned TRBD1 or TRBD2 (5 bases each). V dropped 1 base and J dropped 5 bases, with 11 bases sitting between them. The CDR3 has 14 residues. Germline CDR1 and CDR2: SGHVS and FQNEAQ. The CDR3 bases are TGTGCCAGCAGCTTAGGGTCCGGGGCGGAGACCCAGTACTTC. Translation: CASSLGSGAETQYF.

This sequence joins TRBV10-3 and TRBJ1-6, with TRBD1 identical over 10 bases. Germline loops: CDR1 ENHRY, CDR2 SYGVKD. This CDR3 spans 14 amino acids. With V trimmed by 10 bases and J by 8 bases, 8 bases remained unmatched. Written as DNA, the CDR3 is TGTGCCACCACTGGTGGGACAGGGGATTCACCCCTCCACTTT. Protein: CATTGGTGDSPLHF.

The J gene is TRBJ2-3, the V gene TRBV15; either TRBD1 or TRBD2 may fit D (5 bases each). The CDR3 has 15 amino acids. Germline assignment: CDR1 LNHNV and CDR2 YYDKDF (reference sequence). V lost 7 bases and J 5 bases, leaving 19 bases between the germline ends. The CDR3 nucleotides read TGTGCCACCAACACGAGGGGCAAGGGACGAGATACGCAGTATTTT. It translates to CATNTRGKGRDTQYF.

The rearrangement joins TRBV7-2 to TRBJ2-3; maybe TRBD1 (5 bases). The CDR3 contains 15 residues. Germline loops: CDR1 SGHTA, CDR2 FQGNSA. Trimming left V 1 base short and J 4 bases short, with 12 bases between. CDR3: CASSLVAGAADTQYF. CDR3 sequence (DNA): TGTGCCAGCAGCTTAGTTGCTGGGGCCGCAGATACGCAGTATTTT.

J is TRBJ1-5 and V is TRBV4-3; no firm D call. Germline CDR1 LGHNA, CDR2 YSLEER. CDR3 size: 13 residues. V was clipped by 3 bases and J by 5 bases, with 8 bases between them. The CDR3 reads CASSQKRYQPQHF. The DNA for the CDR3 is TGCGCCAGCAGCCAGAAGAGGTATCAGCCCCAGCATTTT.

V and J are TRBV27 and TRBJ1-5; D not resolved. The CDR3 runs to 13 residues. Germline V gene data show CDR1 as MNHEY and CDR2 as SMNVEV (reference sequence). Deletions cut 8 bases from V and 7 bases from J, with 15 bases between. Here the CDR3 reads CASGQSGWQPQHF. Written as DNA, the CDR3 is TGTGCCAGCGGGCAGTCGGGGTGGCAGCCCCAGCATTTT.

The V gene is TRBV30, the J gene TRBJ1-6, with a possible D match to TRBD1 (5 bases). V was clipped by 0 bases and J by 12 bases, with 15 bases between them. The V gene's germline CDR1 is GTSNPN and CDR2 SVGIG (reference sequence). CDR3 length equals 14 residues. The CDR3 region is CAWSVGTAGQPLHF. The DNA of the CDR3 is TGTGCCTGGAGTGTAGGGACGGCAGGCCAACCCCTCCACTTT.